Below, 16 T cell receptor beta chains from the same sample are listed, as sequenced in a study of preoperative IRX-2 immunotherapy in early breast cancer. Treatment specified: preoperative locoregional IRX-2 cytokine immunotherapy. Assay: immunoSEQ multiplex PCR; the TCRdb copy retains only in-frame clones and omits some. The sample yields around 28,000 clones, about 90% seen once. The sample was taken from a patient treated with IRX-2 immunotherapy. The receptors derive from a human donor with breast cancer.

The chain uses TRBV28 and TRBJ1-3; no firm D call. In germline, CDR1 is MDHEN, CDR2 SYDVKM. This CDR3 contains 13 residues. V lost 5 bases and J 0 bases, leaving 5 bases between the germline ends. The CDR3 DNA follows: TGTGCCAGCAGTGGGCCCTCTGGAAACACCATATATTTT. It translates to CASSGPSGNTIYF.

The chain couples TRBV11-3 to TRBJ2-7; 10 positions match TRBD1. This CDR3 contains 14 residues. CDR1 is SGHNT and CDR2 is YENEEA in the germline V gene. The V and J ends lost 5 bases and 3 bases, in that order; junction bases with no gene match: 4. Written as DNA, the CDR3 is TGTGCCAGCAGCAACCGGGACAGGGGCTACGAGCAGTACTTC. Amino acids: CASSNRDRGYEQYF. Drawing the rest from reference TRBV11-3 and TRBJ2-7, the complete variable domain is EAGVVQSPRYKIIEKKQPVAFWCNPISGHNTLYWYLQNLGQGPELLIRYENEEAVDDSQLPKDRFSAERLKGVDSTLKIQPAELGDSAVYLCASSNRDRGYEQYFGPGTRLTVT.

This chain uses TRBV9 with TRBJ2-7, with D perhaps matching TRBD2 (7 bases). Germline loops: CDR1 SGDLS, CDR2 YYNGEE. V lost 3 bases and J 3 bases, leaving 19 bases between the germline ends. CDR3 length: 16 amino acids. CDR3 loop: CASSGGGRGLSYEQYF. The CDR3 DNA follows: TGTGCCAGCAGCGGGGGGGGCCGGGGGCTCAGCTACGAGCAGTACTTC.

The chain carries TRBV7-2 and TRBJ2-3; D is uncertain. CDR1 is SGHTA, CDR2 FQGNSA, per germline. The CDR3 is 13 residues long. V was shortened by 1 base and J by 2 bases, with 4 bases between the two germline ends. The CDR3 protein is CASSLVPTDTQYF. The CDR3 DNA follows: TGTGCCAGCAGCTTAGTTCCCACAGATACGCAGTATTTT.

V and J are TRBV5-1 and TRBJ2-1; tentative D call: TRBD1 (5 bases). The CDR3 runs 15 residues. Germline CDR1 SGHRS, CDR2 YFSETQ. The V end lost 0 bases, the J end lost 6 bases, and 13 bases lay between the germline ends. Here the CDR3 reads CASSLAPTEANEQFF. CDR3 DNA: TGCGCCAGCAGCTTGGCCCCGACAGAGGCCAATGAGCAGTTCTTC.

The chain carries TRBV6-1 and TRBJ1-1, with a tentative D call TRBD1 (6 bases). V shed 7 bases and J shed 1 base, with 13 bases lying between them. CDR3 length: 14 amino acids. Per germline, CDR1 MNHNS and CDR2 SASEGT. The CDR3 region has the DNA TGTGCCAGCACCCCCGGGACACAGAACACTGAAGCTTTCTTT. Amino acid sequence: CASTPGTQNTEAFF.

This clone was observed a handful of times. The chain links TRBV5-6 to TRBJ2-3; TRBD2 might be the D (7 bases). Deletions cut 3 bases from V and 2 bases from J, with 16 bases between. The CDR3 extends over 16 amino acids. In germline, CDR1 is SGHDT, CDR2 YYEEEE. CDR3 protein: CASSSQGRAFTDTQYF. CDR3 nucleotide sequence: TGTGCCAGCAGCTCTCAGGGGAGGGCCTTCACAGATACGCAGTATTTT.

This chain connects TRBV5-1 to TRBJ2-5; D remains unclear. V was clipped by 5 bases and J by 2 bases, with 10 bases between them. The CDR3 runs to 13 residues. The germline CDR1 and CDR2 sequences are SGHRS and YFSETQ. The chain's CDR3 is CASSLGTQETQYF. The DNA for the CDR3 is TGCGCCAGCAGTTTAGGTACTCAAGAGACCCAGTACTTC.

The V and J genes are TRBV18 and TRBJ2-5; D is possibly TRBD1 or TRBD2 (5 bases each). V lost 3 bases and J lost 5, with 10 bases in between. The CDR3 has 13 residues. Looked up from germline, CDR1 is KGHSH and CDR2 is LQKENI. The CDR3 DNA follows: TGTGCCAGCTCACCCGCAGGGAGTGAGACCCAGTACTTC. This gives the protein CASSPAGSETQYF.

The genes are TRBV9 and TRBJ2-1; D possibly corresponds to TRBD1 (6 bases). Germline CDR1 SGDLS, CDR2 YYNGEE. Deletions cut 2 bases from V and 7 bases from J, with 10 bases between. The CDR3 spans 13 residues. The CDR3 spells CASSVRDNNEQFF. The DNA of the CDR3 is TGTGCCAGCAGCGTCCGGGACAATAATGAGCAGTTCTTC.

This chain connects TRBV23-1 to TRBJ1-6; TRBD1 might be the D (6 bases). TRBV23-1 is assigned to the ORF class and has an uncertain function. The CDR3 covers 20 residues. The V and J ends lost 3 bases and 11 bases respectively, with 32 bases between them. The CDR3 coding sequence is TGCGCCAGCAGTCATGTAGGTGGTGAGGGGGAACAGGCAAAGGGGGCACCCCTCCACTTT. This gives the protein CASSHVGGEGEQAKGAPLHF.

This rearrangement joins TRBV6-5 to TRBJ1-1; no clear D gene. The CDR3 sequence is 12 residues long. V shed 2 bases and J shed 1 base, with 2 bases lying between them. Germline V gene lookup returns CDR1 MNHEY and CDR2 SVGAGI. The CDR3 reads CASSYRNTEAFF. CDR3 in DNA: TGTGCCAGCAGTTACCGGAACACTGAAGCTTTCTTT.

V gene TRBV6-5 combines with J gene TRBJ2-1; no clear D. Trimming took 0 bases from V and 12 from J, leaving 15 bases between them. Germline CDR1 and CDR2: MNHEY and SVGAGI. The CDR3 contains 14 residues. CDR3 nucleotide sequence: TGTGCCAGCAGTTACTCGATTCCTCCTAGGGTGCAGTTCTTC. This gives the protein CASSYSIPPRVQFF.

This sequence joins TRBV19 and TRBJ2-7; D is tentatively TRBD1 or TRBD2 (5 bases each). Looked up from germline, CDR1 is LNHDA and CDR2 is SQIVND (reference sequence). The V end lost 5 bases, the J end lost 2 bases, and 13 bases lay between the germline ends. This CDR3 comprises 14 residues. Here the CDR3 DNA reads TGTGCCAGTAGTGAGGGGTGGACAACCTACGAGCAGTACTTC. This gives the protein CASSEGWTTYEQYF.

CDR3 nucleotide sequence: TGTGCCAGCCTGGCTTACTCCTACGAGCAGTACTTC. As protein: CASLAYSYEQYF. This chain uses TRBV2 with TRBJ2-7, with no clear D. Trimming stripped 8 bases from V and 0 bases from J, with 8 bases between. Germline V gene lookup returns CDR1 SNHLY and CDR2 FYNNEI. This CDR3 has 12 amino acids.

This chain's CDR3 is CASSVGPGQGSPYEQYF. CDR3 DNA sequence: TGTGCCAGCAGCGTGGGGCCGGGACAGGGGTCCCCTTACGAGCAGTACTTC. The chain uses TRBV9 and TRBJ2-7; 10 nucleotides align to TRBD1. Germline CDR1 SGDLS, CDR2 YYNGEE. This CDR3 contains 17 residues. V dropped 2 bases and J dropped 4; count of bases not matched to a gene: 12. The full variable domain, its missing parts supplied by reference TRBV9 and TRBJ2-7, is DSGVTQTPKHLITATGQRVTLRCSPRSGDLSVYWYQQSLDQGLQFLIQYYNGEERAKGNILERFSAQQFPDLHSELNLSSLELGDSALYFCASSVGPGQGSPYEQYFGPGTRLTVT.